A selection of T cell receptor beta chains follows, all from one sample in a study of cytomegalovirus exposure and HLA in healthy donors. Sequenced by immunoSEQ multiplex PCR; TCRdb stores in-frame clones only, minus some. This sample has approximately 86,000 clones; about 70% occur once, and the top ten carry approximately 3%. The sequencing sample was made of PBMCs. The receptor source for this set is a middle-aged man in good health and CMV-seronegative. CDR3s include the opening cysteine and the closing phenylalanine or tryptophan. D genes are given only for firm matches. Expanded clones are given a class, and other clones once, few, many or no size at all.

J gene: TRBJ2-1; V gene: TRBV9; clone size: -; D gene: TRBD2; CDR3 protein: CASSVQGAGGPRNEQFF; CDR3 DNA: TGTGCCAGCAGCGTTCAGGGCGCGGGGGGGCCTCGGAATGAGCAGTTCTTC
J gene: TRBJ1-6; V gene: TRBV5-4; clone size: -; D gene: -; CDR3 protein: CASHRGGNSPLHF; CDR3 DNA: TGTGCCAGCCACCGGGGAGGTAATTCACCCCTCCACTTT
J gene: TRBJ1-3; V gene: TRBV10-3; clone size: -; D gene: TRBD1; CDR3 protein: CAITDPGGPSGNTIYF; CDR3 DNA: TGTGCCATCACGGATCCAGGGGGGCCATCTGGAAACACCATATATTTT
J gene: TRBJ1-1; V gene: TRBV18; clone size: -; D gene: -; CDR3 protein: CASSFTGSEAFF; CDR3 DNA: TGTGCCAGCTCATTCACAGGGTCTGAAGCTTTCTTT
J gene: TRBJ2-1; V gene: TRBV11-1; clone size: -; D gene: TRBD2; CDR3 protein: CASSLASGNNEQFF; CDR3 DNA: TGTGCCAGCAGCTTGGCTAGCGGAAACAATGAGCAGTTCTTC
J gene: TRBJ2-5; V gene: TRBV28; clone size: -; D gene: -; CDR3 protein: CASSFPGPLHFGETQYF; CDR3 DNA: TGTGCCAGCAGTTTCCCAGGGCCTCTACACTTTGGGGAGACCCAGTACTTC
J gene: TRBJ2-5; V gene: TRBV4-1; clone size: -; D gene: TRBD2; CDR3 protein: CASSQVRGGQETQYF; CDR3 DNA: TGCGCCAGCAGCCAAGTACGGGGAGGGCAAGAGACCCAGTACTTC
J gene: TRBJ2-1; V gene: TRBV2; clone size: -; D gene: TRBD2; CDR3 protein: CASSGVAGGPNEQFF; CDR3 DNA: TGTGCCAGCAGTGGAGTAGCGGGGGGGCCGAATGAGCAGTTCTTC
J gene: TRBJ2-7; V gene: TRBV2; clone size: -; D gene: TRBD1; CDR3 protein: CASALGTGDIQEQYF; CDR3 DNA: TGTGCCAGCGCCTTAGGGACAGGGGACATACAGGAGCAGTACTTC
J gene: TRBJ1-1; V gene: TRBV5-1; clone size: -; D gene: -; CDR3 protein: CASSPGTTNTEAFF; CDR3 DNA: TGCGCCAGCAGCCCGGGGACAACGAACACTGAAGCTTTCTTT
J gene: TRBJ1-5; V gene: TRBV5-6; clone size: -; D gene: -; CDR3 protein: CASSLAGIVANYSNQPQHF; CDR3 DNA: TGTGCCAGCAGCTTGGCCGGGATTGTAGCAAATTATAGCAATCAGCCCCAGCATTTT
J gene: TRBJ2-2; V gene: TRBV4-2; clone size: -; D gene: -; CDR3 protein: CASSLRGGARTGELFF; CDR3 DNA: TGTGCCAGCAGCCTAAGGGGGGGGGCGAGAACCGGGGAGCTGTTTTTT
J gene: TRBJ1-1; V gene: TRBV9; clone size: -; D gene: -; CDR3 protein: CASSVNSQNTEAFF; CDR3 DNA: TGTGCCAGCAGCGTAAACAGCCAGAACACTGAAGCTTTCTTT
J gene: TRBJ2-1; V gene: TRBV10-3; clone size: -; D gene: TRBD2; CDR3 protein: CAISGMTSGNHYNEQFF; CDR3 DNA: TGTGCCATCAGTGGAATGACTAGCGGGAACCACTACAATGAGCAGTTCTTC
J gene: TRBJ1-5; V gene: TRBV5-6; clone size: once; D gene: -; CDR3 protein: CASSFNGALFNQPQHF; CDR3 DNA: TGTGCCAGCAGCTTTAATGGAGCCCTATTCAATCAGCCCCAGCATTTT
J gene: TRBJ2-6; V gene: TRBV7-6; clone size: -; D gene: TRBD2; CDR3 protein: CASSQLAGGLSGANVLTF; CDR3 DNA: TGTGCCAGCAGCCAACTAGCGGGGGGGCTCTCTGGGGCCAACGTCCTGACTTTC
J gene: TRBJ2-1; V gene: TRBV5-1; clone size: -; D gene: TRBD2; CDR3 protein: CASSWGLADGEQFF; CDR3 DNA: TGCGCCAGCAGCTGGGGACTAGCAGATGGCGAGCAGTTCTTC
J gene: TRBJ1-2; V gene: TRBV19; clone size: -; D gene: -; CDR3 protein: CASSIALGGYGYTF; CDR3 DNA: TGTGCCAGTAGTATTGCCCTAGGGGGATATGGCTACACCTTC
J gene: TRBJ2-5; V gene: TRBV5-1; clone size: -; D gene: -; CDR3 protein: CASSLGGGVTETQYF; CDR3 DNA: TGCGCCAGCAGCTTGGGAGGGGGTGTTACAGAGACCCAGTACTTC
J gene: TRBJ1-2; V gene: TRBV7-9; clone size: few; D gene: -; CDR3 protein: CASSLGASGYTF; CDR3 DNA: TGTGCCAGCAGCTTGGGGGCGAGTGGCTACACCTTC
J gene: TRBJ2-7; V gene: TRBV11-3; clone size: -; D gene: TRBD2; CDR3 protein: CASSLRYGGIYEQYF; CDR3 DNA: TGTGCCAGCAGCTTAAGGTACGGGGGGATCTACGAGCAGTACTTC
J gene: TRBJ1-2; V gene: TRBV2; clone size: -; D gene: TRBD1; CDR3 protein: CATSTGANYGYTF; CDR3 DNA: TGTGCCACTTCGACAGGGGCTAACTATGGCTACACCTTC
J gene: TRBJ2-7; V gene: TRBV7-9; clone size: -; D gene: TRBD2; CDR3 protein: CASSPGGGRLSEQYF; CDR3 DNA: TGTGCCAGCAGCCCCGGGGGGGGGCGATTAAGCGAGCAGTACTTC
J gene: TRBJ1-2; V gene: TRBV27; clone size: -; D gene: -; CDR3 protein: CASSLSGGPAYGYTF; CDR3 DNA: TGTGCCAGCAGTTTATCGGGGGGGCCGGCCTATGGCTACACCTTC
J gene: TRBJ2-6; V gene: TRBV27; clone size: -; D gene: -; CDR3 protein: CASRDYGIRTSGANVLTF; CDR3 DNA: TGTGCCAGCAGAGACTATGGGATCCGTACCTCTGGGGCCAACGTCCTGACTTTC
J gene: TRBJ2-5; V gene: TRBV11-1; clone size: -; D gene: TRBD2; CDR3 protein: CASSTTGTSAKETQYF; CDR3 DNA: TGTGCCAGCAGCACAACCGGGACTAGCGCGAAGGAGACCCAGTACTTC
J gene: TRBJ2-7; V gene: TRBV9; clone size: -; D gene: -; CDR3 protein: CASSVEGYYEQYF; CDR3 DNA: TGTGCCAGCAGCGTCGAGGGTTACTACGAGCAGTACTTC
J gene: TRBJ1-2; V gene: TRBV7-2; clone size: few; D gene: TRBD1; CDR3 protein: CASNIKGTALYGYTF; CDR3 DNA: TGTGCCAGCAACATCAAGGGGACAGCCCTCTATGGCTACACCTTC
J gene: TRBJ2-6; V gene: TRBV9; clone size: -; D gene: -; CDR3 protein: CASSVVGDRANVLTF; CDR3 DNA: TGTGCCAGCAGCGTAGTAGGGGACAGGGCCAACGTCCTGACTTTC
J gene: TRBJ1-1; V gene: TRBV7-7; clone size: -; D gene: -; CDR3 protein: CASSRTREAFF; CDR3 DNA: TGTGCCAGCAGCCGCACGAGGGAAGCTTTCTTT
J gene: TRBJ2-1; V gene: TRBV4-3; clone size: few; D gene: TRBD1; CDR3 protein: CASSQGQMYNEQFF; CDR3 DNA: TGCGCCAGCAGCCAGGGACAGATGTACAATGAGCAGTTCTTC